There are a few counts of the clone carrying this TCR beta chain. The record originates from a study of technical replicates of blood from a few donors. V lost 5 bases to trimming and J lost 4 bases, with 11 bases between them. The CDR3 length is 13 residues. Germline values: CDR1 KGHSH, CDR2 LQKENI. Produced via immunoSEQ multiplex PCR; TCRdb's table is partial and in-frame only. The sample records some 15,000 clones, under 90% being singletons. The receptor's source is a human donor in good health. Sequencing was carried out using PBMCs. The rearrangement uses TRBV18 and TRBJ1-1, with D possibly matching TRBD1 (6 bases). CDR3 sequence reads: CASSARGGTEAFF. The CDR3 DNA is TGTGCCAGCTCAGCGAGAGGGGGCACTGAAGCTTTCTTT.